Listed below are T cell receptor beta chains from one sample, sequenced in a study of T cell responses to AZD1222 COVID-19 vaccine. Sequenced by immunoSEQ multiplex PCR; TCRdb stores in-frame clones only, minus some. The sample includes under 150,000 clones, approximately 90% seen only once; the top ten take around 3.5%. Sample: peripheral blood, taken on day 0 of AZD1222 vaccination. Every receptor here comes from an adult in good health. Both conserved end residues are part of each CDR3. Fields, in order: D gene, V gene, clone size, J gene, CDR3 length, CDR3 protein, CDR3 DNA. The D gene is left open where the match is weak. Only part of the rows carry a size: once, few, many, or a class if the clone is expanded.

D gene: -; V gene: TRBV9; clone size: -; J gene: TRBJ2-6; CDR3 length: 16; CDR3 protein: CASSVEGLVGANVLTF; CDR3 DNA: TGTGCCAGCAGCGTAGAGGGTTTGGTGGGGGCCAACGTCCTGACTTTC
D gene: -; V gene: TRBV10-3; clone size: -; J gene: TRBJ2-5; CDR3 length: 15; CDR3 protein: CAISELSGYSETQYF; CDR3 DNA: TGTGCCATCAGTGAACTAAGTGGGTATTCAGAGACCCAGTACTTC
D gene: TRBD1; V gene: TRBV19; clone size: -; J gene: TRBJ2-7; CDR3 length: 12; CDR3 protein: CASGTGDPEQYF; CDR3 DNA: TGTGCCAGCGGGACAGGAGATCCCGAGCAGTACTTC
D gene: -; V gene: TRBV6-5; clone size: -; J gene: TRBJ1-4; CDR3 length: 14; CDR3 protein: CASSYDSFNEKLFF; CDR3 DNA: TGTGCCAGCAGTTACGACAGTTTTAACGAAAAACTGTTTTTT
D gene: -; V gene: TRBV2; clone size: -; J gene: TRBJ1-6; CDR3 length: 15; CDR3 protein: CASSEFGRGGSPLHF; CDR3 DNA: TGTGCCAGCAGTGAATTTGGCAGGGGTGGGTCACCCCTCCACTTT
D gene: -; V gene: TRBV4-1; clone size: -; J gene: TRBJ1-1; CDR3 length: 14; CDR3 protein: CASSAIQGLTEAFF; CDR3 DNA: TGCGCCAGCAGCGCCATCCAGGGTTTAACTGAAGCTTTCTTT
D gene: -; V gene: TRBV11-2; clone size: -; J gene: TRBJ1-1; CDR3 length: 13; CDR3 protein: CASSLVGNTEAFF; CDR3 DNA: TGTGCCAGCAGCTTAGTCGGGAACACTGAAGCTTTCTTT
D gene: TRBD1; V gene: TRBV27; clone size: -; J gene: TRBJ1-2; CDR3 length: 13; CDR3 protein: CASRLQGTYGYTF; CDR3 DNA: TGTGCCAGCAGACTACAGGGGACCTATGGCTACACCTTC
D gene: TRBD1; V gene: TRBV5-1; clone size: -; J gene: TRBJ2-5; CDR3 length: 16; CDR3 protein: CASSSEGAGGGETQYF; CDR3 DNA: TGCGCCAGCAGCTCCGAGGGGGCAGGGGGCGGTGAGACCCAGTACTTC
D gene: -; V gene: TRBV27; clone size: once; J gene: TRBJ2-5; CDR3 length: 15; CDR3 protein: CASSPEALAQETQYF; CDR3 DNA: TGTGCCAGCAGTCCGGAAGCCCTAGCGCAAGAGACCCAGTACTTC
D gene: TRBD2; V gene: TRBV6-5; clone size: -; J gene: TRBJ2-1; CDR3 length: 16; CDR3 protein: CASSYSNGLENNEQFF; CDR3 DNA: TGTGCCAGCAGTTACTCCAACGGACTAGAAAACAATGAGCAGTTCTTC
D gene: TRBD1; V gene: TRBV10-3; clone size: -; J gene: TRBJ1-2; CDR3 length: 16; CDR3 protein: CAISEMWTGGHYGYTF; CDR3 DNA: TGTGCCATCAGTGAGATGTGGACAGGGGGCCACTATGGCTACACCTTC
D gene: TRBD1; V gene: TRBV3-1/TRBV3-2; clone size: -; J gene: TRBJ1-1; CDR3 length: 11; CDR3 protein: CASRRTGVAFF; CDR3 DNA: TGTGCCAGCAGACGAACAGGGGTGGCTTTCTTT
D gene: TRBD2; V gene: TRBV9; clone size: -; J gene: TRBJ2-1; CDR3 length: 16; CDR3 protein: CASSVDSRGVYNEQFF; CDR3 DNA: TGTGCCAGCAGCGTAGATTCACGGGGGGTTTACAATGAGCAGTTCTTC
D gene: TRBD1; V gene: TRBV6-1; clone size: -; J gene: TRBJ1-6; CDR3 length: 16; CDR3 protein: CASRGQGSSYNSPLHF; CDR3 DNA: TGTGCCAGCCGTGGACAGGGGAGCTCCTATAATTCACCCCTCCACTTT
D gene: TRBD2; V gene: TRBV7-9; clone size: -; J gene: TRBJ2-5; CDR3 length: 16; CDR3 protein: CASSLGAGLGGETQYF; CDR3 DNA: TGTGCCAGCAGCTTAGGGGCGGGACTAGGGGGTGAGACCCAGTACTTC
D gene: -; V gene: TRBV13; clone size: once; J gene: TRBJ1-2; CDR3 length: 13; CDR3 protein: CASRLWRGNGYTF; CDR3 DNA: TGTGCCAGCAGGCTTTGGCGGGGTAATGGCTACACCTTC
D gene: TRBD1; V gene: TRBV6-2/TRBV6-3; clone size: -; J gene: TRBJ2-6; CDR3 length: 14; CDR3 protein: CASSGQGGANVLTF; CDR3 DNA: TGTGCCAGCAGTGGACAGGGGGGGGCCAACGTCCTGACTTTC
D gene: -; V gene: TRBV5-1; clone size: -; J gene: TRBJ2-1; CDR3 length: 15; CDR3 protein: CASSRLGSSYNEQFF; CDR3 DNA: TGCGCCAGCAGCCGGCTTGGGAGCTCCTACAATGAGCAGTTCTTC
D gene: TRBD2; V gene: TRBV7-3; clone size: few; J gene: TRBJ2-3; CDR3 length: 17; CDR3 protein: CASSDLAGGRGTDTQYF; CDR3 DNA: TGTGCCAGCAGCGACCTAGCGGGAGGAAGGGGCACAGATACGCAGTATTTT
D gene: TRBD2; V gene: TRBV4-3; clone size: -; J gene: TRBJ2-7; CDR3 length: 15; CDR3 protein: CASSTLAGGIYEQYF; CDR3 DNA: TGCGCCAGCAGTACCCTAGCGGGAGGAATCTACGAGCAGTACTTC
D gene: TRBD1; V gene: TRBV24-1; clone size: -; J gene: TRBJ2-1; CDR3 length: 13; CDR3 protein: CATDGTGLRGQFF; CDR3 DNA: TGTGCCACCGACGGGACAGGCCTGAGAGGGCAGTTCTTC
D gene: TRBD1; V gene: TRBV30; clone size: -; J gene: TRBJ1-6; CDR3 length: 15; CDR3 protein: CALYRDRAYNSPLHF; CDR3 DNA: TGTGCCTTGTACCGGGACAGAGCCTATAATTCACCCCTCCACTTT
D gene: -; V gene: TRBV6-5; clone size: -; J gene: TRBJ1-2; CDR3 length: 15; CDR3 protein: CASSYPGRENYGYTF; CDR3 DNA: TGTGCCAGCAGTTACCCCGGCCGGGAAAACTATGGCTACACCTTC
D gene: -; V gene: TRBV6-4; clone size: once; J gene: TRBJ2-2; CDR3 length: 13; CDR3 protein: CASSDGSTGELFF; CDR3 DNA: TGTGCCAGCAGTGACGGGTCCACCGGGGAGCTGTTTTTT
D gene: -; V gene: TRBV4-2; clone size: -; J gene: TRBJ2-3; CDR3 length: 14; CDR3 protein: CASSQDKGPDTQYF; CDR3 DNA: TGTGCCAGCAGCCAAGATAAGGGTCCGGATACGCAGTATTTT
D gene: -; V gene: TRBV7-9; clone size: -; J gene: TRBJ1-5; CDR3 length: 14; CDR3 protein: CASSYETENQPQHF; CDR3 DNA: TGTGCCAGCAGCTACGAGACGGAGAATCAGCCCCAGCATTTT
D gene: -; V gene: TRBV21-1; clone size: -; J gene: TRBJ1-5; CDR3 length: 17; CDR3 protein: CASSKPRRGVGNQPQHF; CDR3 DNA: TGTGCCAGCAGCAAACCGAGGAGAGGAGTGGGCAATCAGCCCCAGCATTTT
D gene: -; V gene: TRBV4-3; clone size: once; J gene: TRBJ1-5; CDR3 length: 15; CDR3 protein: CASSQEAGRHQPQHF; CDR3 DNA: TGCGCCAGCAGCCAAGAAGCAGGTCGTCATCAGCCCCAGCATTTT
D gene: -; V gene: TRBV30; clone size: -; J gene: TRBJ2-2; CDR3 length: 13; CDR3 protein: CAWSGTNTGELFF; CDR3 DNA: TGTGCCTGGTCGGGGACGAACACCGGGGAGCTGTTTTTT
D gene: -; V gene: TRBV6-5; clone size: -; J gene: TRBJ1-1; CDR3 length: 13; CDR3 protein: CASRSGSSTEAFF; CDR3 DNA: TGTGCCAGCAGGTCAGGTAGTAGCACTGAAGCTTTCTTT
D gene: TRBD1; V gene: TRBV15; clone size: -; J gene: TRBJ1-5; CDR3 length: 15; CDR3 protein: CATSRDSTGGQPQHF; CDR3 DNA: TGTGCCACCAGCAGAGATTCGACAGGGGGTCAGCCCCAGCATTTT
D gene: -; V gene: TRBV18; clone size: -; J gene: TRBJ2-3; CDR3 length: 13; CDR3 protein: CASSPGSTDTQYF; CDR3 DNA: TGTGCCAGCTCACCAGGTAGCACAGATACGCAGTATTTT
D gene: TRBD1; V gene: TRBV6-1; clone size: -; J gene: TRBJ1-2; CDR3 length: 16; CDR3 protein: CASSDVGQGFNYGYTF; CDR3 DNA: TGTGCCAGCAGTGACGTGGGACAGGGGTTTAACTATGGCTACACCTTC
D gene: -; V gene: TRBV6-1; clone size: -; J gene: TRBJ2-7; CDR3 length: 14; CDR3 protein: CASSHRPQDYEQYF; CDR3 DNA: TGTGCCAGCAGTCACAGGCCTCAAGACTACGAGCAGTACTTC
D gene: TRBD2; V gene: TRBV9; clone size: -; J gene: TRBJ2-1; CDR3 length: 17; CDR3 protein: CASSSPLGLAEYNEQFF; CDR3 DNA: TGTGCCAGCAGCTCCCCCCTGGGACTAGCGGAATACAATGAGCAGTTCTTC
D gene: -; V gene: TRBV18; clone size: -; J gene: TRBJ1-4; CDR3 length: 14; CDR3 protein: CASSPGGANEKLFF; CDR3 DNA: TGTGCCAGCTCACCCGGGGGCGCAAATGAAAAACTGTTTTTT
D gene: -; V gene: TRBV7-9; clone size: -; J gene: TRBJ1-1; CDR3 length: 15; CDR3 protein: CASSPDGPLGTEAFF; CDR3 DNA: TGTGCCAGCAGCCCGGACGGACCCCTAGGGACTGAAGCTTTCTTT
D gene: -; V gene: TRBV7-8; clone size: -; J gene: TRBJ1-5; CDR3 length: 18; CDR3 protein: CASSLALTGGNSNQPQHF; CDR3 DNA: TGTGCCAGCAGCTTAGCGCTCACGGGGGGAAATAGCAATCAGCCCCAGCATTTT
D gene: -; V gene: TRBV30; clone size: -; J gene: TRBJ2-3; CDR3 length: 11; CDR3 protein: CAFRSADTQYF; CDR3 DNA: TGTGCCTTTCGATCGGCAGATACGCAGTATTTT